Listed below are T cell receptor beta chains from one sample, sequenced in a study of CD4+ T cells in melanoma. Measured with immunoSEQ multiplex PCR; TCRdb has only the in-frame clones, and not every one. The table records some 10,000 clones, approximately 68% of them present only once. The sequencing sample was made of cells from a culture (not recorded whether cultured in vitro). These receptor sequences come from a human donor with melanoma. CDR3s include the opening cysteine and the closing phenylalanine or tryptophan. A D gene is named only where the DNA matches it firmly. Clone size is shown for a subset of rows, as once, few, many or a class of expanded clone.

j_call,clone_size,d_call,v_call,cdr3_aa,cdr3_nt
TRBJ1-2,few,-,TRBV5-1,CASSPSQGTYGYTF,TGCGCCAGCAGCCCAAGCCAGGGGACTTACGGCTACACCTTC
TRBJ1-1,once,-,TRBV21-1,CASSKVGRQGARDEAFF,TGTGCCAGCAGCAAAGTGGGGCGACAGGGGGCGCGGGATGAAGCTTTCTTT
TRBJ2-1,-,TRBD1,TRBV30,CAWSVTGNLLVRFF,TGTGCCTGGAGTGTGACAGGGAACCTCCTTGTGCGGTTCTTC
TRBJ1-2,-,-,TRBV19,CASSIDGAGPYGYTF,TGTGCCAGTAGTATAGACGGCGCGGGGCCCTATGGCTACACCTTC
TRBJ1-2,-,-,TRBV5-4,CASSLGGANYGYTF,TGTGCCAGCAGCTTGGGGGGAGCTAACTATGGCTACACCTTC
TRBJ1-1,-,TRBD1,TRBV5-1,CASSLAGGFGAFF,TGCGCCAGCAGCTTGGCAGGGGGATTTGGGGCTTTCTTT
TRBJ1-4,-,-,TRBV30,CAWSRQGATNEKLFF,TGTGCCTGGAGTAGGCAGGGAGCAACTAATGAAAAACTGTTTTTT
TRBJ1-3,-,-,TRBV30,CALGASGNTIYF,TGTGCCCTGGGGGCATCTGGAAACACCATATATTTT
TRBJ1-1,-,-,TRBV9,CASSALTGRAEAFF,TGTGCCAGCAGCGCCCTCACCGGGCGGGCTGAAGCTTTCTTT
TRBJ1-5,few,-,TRBV30,CAWRPGTRNSNQPQHF,TGTGCCTGGAGACCCGGGACACGTAATAGCAATCAGCCCCAGCATTTT
TRBJ2-2,-,-,TRBV11-2,CASSLIGGLSGELFF,TGTGCCAGCAGCTTGATAGGGGGTCTATCCGGGGAGCTGTTTTTT
TRBJ2-7,-,-,TRBV30,CAWSVSRGYSYEQYF,TGTGCCTGGAGTGTGAGCAGGGGATATTCCTACGAGCAGTACTTC
TRBJ2-7,medium-sized,-,TRBV11-2,CASSSLRQGSYEQYF,TGTGCCAGCTCCTCCTTGCGGCAGGGCTCCTACGAGCAGTACTTC
TRBJ2-1,few,-,TRBV7-6,CASSLSGGSYNEQFF,TGTGCCAGCAGCCTCAGTGGGGGCTCCTACAATGAGCAGTTCTTC
TRBJ2-3,-,-,TRBV5-5,CASGYSGGRTDTQYF,TGTGCCAGCGGTTATTCGGGGGGCCGCACAGATACGCAGTATTTT
TRBJ2-1,-,-,TRBV7-6,CASSYQSYNEQFF,TGTGCCAGCAGCTACCAGTCCTACAATGAGCAGTTCTTC
TRBJ2-3,-,-,TRBV5-1,CASSFGDLPPDTQYF,TGCGCCAGCAGCTTTGGGGACTTACCACCAGATACGCAGTATTTT
TRBJ2-7,-,-,TRBV4-2,CASSLRGDRARSYEQYF,TGTGCCAGCAGCTTAAGGGGGGACAGAGCCCGCTCCTACGAGCAGTACTTC
TRBJ2-3,-,-,TRBV6-5,CASSYSDGTDTQYF,TGTGCCAGCAGTTACTCGGACGGAACAGATACGCAGTATTTT
TRBJ2-3,few,TRBD2,TRBV5-1,CASSRGGYTDTQYF,TGCGCCAGCAGCCGGGGGGGCTACACAGATACGCAGTATTTT
TRBJ2-7,-,-,TRBV2,CASRAGDSYEQYF,TGTGCCAGCAGGGCAGGGGATTCCTACGAGCAGTACTTC
TRBJ2-5,-,-,TRBV6-6,CASTPGGVETQYF,TGTGCCAGCACCCCCGGCGGGGTAGAGACCCAGTACTTC
TRBJ2-7,-,-,TRBV6-5,CASSYRGGYEQYF,TGTGCCAGCAGTTACAGGGGGGGATACGAGCAGTACTTC
TRBJ2-1,-,-,TRBV5-1,CASSALNRGGSYNEQFF,TGCGCCAGCAGCGCCCTAAACAGGGGAGGATCCTACAATGAGCAGTTCTTC
TRBJ2-5,-,TRBD2,TRBV4-2,CASSFPSGGLEETQYF,TGTGCCAGCAGCTTTCCTAGCGGGGGGCTTGAGGAGACCCAGTACTTC
TRBJ1-6,once,-,TRBV30,CAWSADYNSPLHF,TGTGCCTGGAGTGCCGATTATAATTCACCCCTCCACTTT
TRBJ2-1,-,-,TRBV11-2,CASSLAYNEQFF,TGTGCCAGCAGCTTAGCCTACAATGAGCAGTTCTTC
TRBJ2-1,once,TRBD1,TRBV4-1,CASSPGTGAYNEQFF,TGCGCCAGCAGCCCCGGGACAGGGGCCTACAATGAGCAGTTCTTC
TRBJ2-7,-,TRBD1,TRBV19,CASSGTVAKEQYF,TGTGCCAGTAGTGGGACAGTGGCTAAAGAGCAGTACTTC
TRBJ2-3,-,-,TRBV5-1,CASSLFGRATDTQYF,TGCGCCAGCAGCTTGTTTGGCAGGGCCACAGATACGCAGTATTTT
TRBJ1-5,-,-,TRBV6-5,CASSYGGSQPQHF,TGTGCCAGCAGTTACGGCGGTAGTCAGCCCCAGCATTTT
TRBJ1-1,-,TRBD1,TRBV6-6,CASSYSVTGAEAFF,TGTGCCAGCAGTTACTCGGTCACAGGGGCTGAAGCTTTCTTT
TRBJ2-1,medium-sized,TRBD2,TRBV11-3,CASSPRLAGRDEQFF,TGTGCCAGCAGCCCTAGACTAGCGGGGAGGGATGAGCAGTTCTTC
TRBJ1-1,few,-,TRBV4-1,CASSQGGGWNTEAFF,TGTGCCAGCAGCCAAGGGGGGGGATGGAACACTGAAGCTTTCTTT
TRBJ1-1,-,-,TRBV7-9,CASAREPARGDTEAFF,TGTGCCAGCGCCCGGGAACCGGCGCGGGGGGACACTGAAGCTTTCTTT
TRBJ1-1,-,-,TRBV2,CASSSEGRTEAFF,TGTGCCAGCAGTAGCGAGGGCCGGACTGAAGCTTTCTTT
TRBJ1-5,-,-,TRBV6-1,CASRQGGNHNQPQHF,TGTGCCAGCAGGCAAGGGGGGAATCACAATCAGCCCCAGCATTTT
TRBJ2-3,-,-,TRBV5-1,CASNMEGSGDTQYF,TGCGCCAGCAACATGGAGGGTTCGGGAGATACGCAGTATTTT
TRBJ2-3,-,-,TRBV9,CASSAYQGTDTQYF,TGTGCCAGCAGCGCGTATCAGGGAACAGATACGCAGTATTTT
TRBJ1-2,once,-,TRBV6-5,CASSLQDYYGYTF,TGTGCCAGCAGTTTACAGGATTACTATGGCTACACCTTC
TRBJ2-2,-,TRBD1,TRBV7-2,CASSLGTGGNTGELFF,TGTGCCAGCAGCTTAGGGACAGGCGGCAACACCGGGGAGCTGTTTTTT
TRBJ1-6,-,-,TRBV27,CASSSERRTPLHF,TGTGCCAGCAGTTCAGAGCGGCGGACACCCCTCCACTTT
TRBJ2-3,-,-,TRBV9,CASNGLGGGGDTQYF,TGTGCCAGCAACGGTCTGGGAGGGGGCGGTGATACGCAGTATTTT
TRBJ2-3,-,-,TRBV11-2,CASSLGITDTQYF,TGTGCCAGCAGCTTAGGGATCACAGATACGCAGTATTTT
TRBJ1-1,-,-,TRBV4-1,CASSQVAAVKPNTEAFF,TGCGCCAGCAGCCAAGTCGCGGCAGTCAAACCTAACACTGAAGCTTTCTTT
TRBJ1-3,medium-sized,-,TRBV27,CASSLLSGNTIYF,TGTGCCAGCAGTTTATTAAGTGGAAACACCATATATTTT